The 31 T cell receptor beta chains in this list originate from one sample, sequenced in a study of cytomegalovirus exposure and HLA in healthy donors. Profiling relied on immunoSEQ multiplex PCR, and the TCRdb table lists in-frame clones only, not all of them. The repertoire holds 150,000 to 200,000 clones, with around 82% as singletons. Sequences were obtained from PBMCs. These receptors were obtained from a man aged 30 to 39 in good health and CMV-seropositive.

This chain joins TRBV6-1 and TRBJ2-1, with D perhaps matching TRBD1 (6 bases). The V gene's germline CDR1 is MNHNS and CDR2 SASEGT. The V gene lost 4 bases and the J gene lost 4 bases, with 11 bases spanning the gap. The CDR3 runs 14 residues. CDR3 protein: CASSVGQPYNEQFF. CDR3 coding DNA: TGTGCCAGCAGTGTCGGACAGCCATACAATGAGCAGTTCTTC.

V and J are TRBV21-1 and TRBJ2-1; the table's D gene call, TRBD1, was not cross checked with the DNA. TRBV21-1 is marked as a pseudogene. CDR3 length equals 13 residues. CDR3 nucleotides: TGTGCCAGCAGCAAAGAGCGACAGACTGAGCAGTTCTTC. Residues: CASSKERQTEQFF.

The J gene is TRBJ2-1, the V gene TRBV5-1; TRBD2 agrees at 12 bases. This CDR3 has 19 amino acids. The germline V gene has CDR1 SGHRS and CDR2 YFSETQ. Trimming took 4 bases from V and 0 from J; bases not matched to a gene: 11. The CDR3 bases are TGCGCCAGCAGCGGACCGGGACTAGCGGGTAAGAGCTCCTACAATGAGCAGTTCTTC. The encoded protein is CASSGPGLAGKSSYNEQFF.

The chain recombines TRBV7-9 with TRBJ1-1; D not certain. Trimming removed 7 bases at V and 5 bases at J, with 11 bases between. The CDR3 totals 12 residues. Per germline, CDR1 SEHNR and CDR2 FQNEAQ (reference sequence). CDR3 sequence: CASKEKETEAFF. CDR3 DNA sequence: TGTGCCAGCAAAGAAAAGGAGACTGAAGCTTTCTTT.

V and J are TRBV7-9 and TRBJ2-7; D may be TRBD2 (6 bases). The germline V gene has CDR1 SEHNR and CDR2 FQNEAQ (reference sequence). The ends were cut back, 5 bases at V and 4 bases at J, with 21 bases in the middle. CDR3 length: 16 amino acids. The CDR3 loop reads CASSPVAGQGRYEQYF. CDR3 bases: TGTGCCAGCAGCCCTGTTGCGGGGCAGGGTAGATACGAGCAGTACTTC.

The V call is TRBV15, the J call TRBJ1-6, with 7 bases identical to TRBD1. J lost 6 bases, V lost 1 base, and 6 bases had no gene match. The CDR3 spans 16 residues. Germline CDR1 reads LNHNV; CDR2 reads YYDKDF (reference sequence). In DNA form, the CDR3 reads TGTGCCACCAGCAGAGGGGACAGCTCTCTTAATTCACCCCTCCACTTT. It is translated as CATSRGDSSLNSPLHF.

The chain couples TRBV4-1 to TRBJ1-2; D gene unclear. From germline, CDR1 is MGHRA and CDR2 YSYEKL. V lost 8 bases and J 6 bases, leaving 13 bases between the germline ends. CDR3 length: 12 amino acids. In DNA form, the CDR3 reads TGCGCCAGCCGTGGGCAGCTGAATGGCTACACCTTC. Translating it yields CASRGQLNGYTF.

The V and J genes are TRBV19 and TRBJ1-5, with D uncertain. CDR1 and CDR2 (germline): LNHDA, SQIVND (reference sequence). Deletions cut 3 bases from V and 4 bases from J, with 10 bases between. CDR3 length equals 14 residues. CDR3 sequence: CASSMYSENQPQHF. Written as DNA, the CDR3 is TGTGCCAGTAGTATGTATAGCGAAAATCAGCCCCAGCATTTT. The complete variable domain, with remaining parts taken from reference TRBV19 and TRBJ1-5, reads DGGITQSPKYLFRKEGQNVTLSCEQNLNHDAMYWYRQDPGQGLRLIYYSQIVNDFQKGDIAEGYSVSREKKESFPLTVTSAQKNPTAFYLCASSMYSENQPQHFGDGTRLSIL.

The gene calls are TRBV28 and TRBJ1-2; weak D call: TRBD1 (5 bases). This CDR3 contains 14 residues. V was trimmed by 5 bases and J by 3 bases, leaving 13 bases between them. The germline CDR1 and CDR2 sequences are MDHEN and SYDVKM. The CDR3 DNA reads as TGTGCCAGCAGTAGGCCCTGGGGGGACTATGGCTACACCTTC. Translation gives CASSRPWGDYGYTF.

The chain has TRBV7-9 and TRBJ2-7; maybe TRBD1 (5 bases). This CDR3 has 14 residues. CDR1 and CDR2 from the germline V gene are SEHNR and FQNEAQ (reference sequence). V dropped 3 bases and J dropped 6 bases, with 15 bases sitting between them. The CDR3 DNA reads TGTGCCAGCAGCTTTACCCAGGGATCGGGCGAGCAGTACTTC. Protein: CASSFTQGSGEQYF.

The CDR3 coding sequence is TGCGCCAGCAGCCAAGAAGAGGGTTCCTTAACCGGGGAGCTGTTTTTT. It specifies CASSQEEGSLTGELFF. This chain connects TRBV4-1 to TRBJ2-2, with a weak D call TRBD2 (5 bases). The CDR3 loop spans 16 amino acids. V lost 0 bases and J 5 bases, leaving 13 bases between the germline ends. Per germline, CDR1 MGHRA and CDR2 YSYEKL.

This chain connects TRBV18 to TRBJ2-3, with a weak D call TRBD2 (6 bases). Germline V CDR1 and CDR2: KGHSH, LQKENI. The CDR3 extends over 14 amino acids. V shed 2 bases and J shed 0 bases, with 6 bases lying between them. The CDR3, as DNA: TGTGCCAGCTCACCAGGGACTAGCACAGATACGCAGTATTTT. Amino acids: CASSPGTSTDTQYF.

The table lists this clone with a count of one. The chain carries TRBV25-1 and TRBJ2-2, with D possibly matching TRBD2 (6 bases). Looked up from germline, CDR1 is MGHDK and CDR2 is SYGVNS. This CDR3 is built from 14 residues. The V gene lost 2 bases and the J gene lost 3 bases, with 7 bases spanning the gap. In nucleotides, the CDR3 is TGTGCCAGCAGTGAAGGGACTGACACCGGGGAGCTGTTTTTT. Translation gives CASSEGTDTGELFF. Together with reference TRBV25-1 and TRBJ2-2, the CDR3 gives the full variable domain: EADIYQTPRYLVIGTGKKITLECSQTMGHDKMYWYQQDPGMELHLIHYSYGVNSTEKGDLSSESTVSRIRTEHFPLTLESARPSHTSQYLCASSEGTDTGELFFGEGSRLTVL.

This clone was counted between two and nine times. The genes are TRBV4-1 and TRBJ2-2, with D uncertain. The CDR3 covers 15 residues. The germline gives CDR1 MGHRA, CDR2 YSYEKL. V lost 4 bases to trimming and J lost 1 base, with 10 bases between them. The CDR3 sequence is CASSPLRGNTGELFF. The CDR3, as DNA: TGCGCCAGCAGCCCCCTAAGAGGGAACACCGGGGAGCTGTTTTTT.

This chain uses TRBV28 with TRBJ1-2; maybe TRBD1 (6 bases). The CDR3 is made up of 14 amino acids. The germline gives CDR1 MDHEN, CDR2 SYDVKM. V was clipped by 5 bases and J by 9 bases, with 19 bases between them. The DNA of the CDR3 is TGTGCCAGCAGTCCTCCTATGGGGGCGCGAAGCTACACCTTC. Translation gives CASSPPMGARSYTF.

The V gene is TRBV7-9, the J gene TRBJ2-1; 14 bases fit TRBD2. Trimming at V came to 4 bases and at J to 8 bases, leaving 13 bases not matched to a gene. The CDR3 covers 18 residues. The germline V gene encodes CDR1 SEHNR and CDR2 FQNEAQ (reference sequence). CDR3 residues: CASSSSIRTSGRRDEQFF. CDR3 coding DNA: TGTGCCAGCAGCTCTTCAATTCGGACTAGCGGGAGGAGGGATGAGCAGTTCTTC.

The chain employs TRBV18 and TRBJ1-1, with 7 bases identical to TRBD1. The CDR3 totals 12 residues. Germline CDR1 and CDR2: KGHSH and LQKENI. V was pared by 7 bases and J by 6 bases, with 5 bases of the junction left unmatched. For the CDR3, the DNA is TGTGCCAGCTTTCAGGGGGGTTCTGAAGCTTTCTTT. It specifies CASFQGGSEAFF.

The chain is built from TRBV7-9 and TRBJ1-1, with TRBD1 matching over 10 bases. The CDR3 has 14 amino acids. Germline V gene data show CDR1 as SEHNR and CDR2 as FQNEAQ (reference sequence). With 6 bases clipped from V and 4 bases from J, the junction kept 5 bases outside the gene matches. The CDR3 coding sequence is TGTGCCAGCAGTTCGACAGGGGGCGGCACTGAAGCTTTCTTT. Translating it yields CASSSTGGGTEAFF.

The rearrangement links TRBV6-6 to TRBJ1-4, with 9 bases matching TRBD1. The CDR3 is made up of 15 amino acids. The V gene's germline CDR1 is MNHNY and CDR2 SVGAGI (reference sequence). After removal of 2 bases from V and 5 bases from J, the junction contained 3 bases not matched to a gene. The CDR3 spells CASSYPTGGNEKLFF. The CDR3 DNA sequence: TGTGCCAGCAGTTACCCGACAGGGGGGAATGAAAAACTGTTTTTT.

This chain joins TRBV5-5 and TRBJ1-2, with D tentatively TRBD1 (5 bases). V lost 1 base, J lost 4 bases, and 14 bases lay in between. This CDR3 spans 15 amino acids. The V gene's germline CDR1 is SGHKS and CDR2 YYEKEE (reference sequence). CDR3 bases: TGTGCCAGCAGCTTGCGCAGGGCCACCCTCTATGGCTACACCTTC. This gives the protein CASSLRRATLYGYTF.

The chain has TRBV5-1 and TRBJ2-2; 13 nucleotides align to TRBD2. The CDR3 extends over 14 amino acids. V gave up 0 bases and J gave up 14 bases; unmatched junction bases: 4. Germline V gene data show CDR1 as SGHRS and CDR2 as YFSETQ. CDR3 nucleotide sequence: TGCGCCAGCAGCTTGGCGACTAGCGGGGGGCGTCTGTTTTTT. It is translated as CASSLATSGGRLFF.

This clone was seen more than once but under ten times. V and J are TRBV10-2 and TRBJ2-4, with D possibly matching TRBD1 (5 bases). The CDR3 extends over 13 amino acids. V lost 7 bases and J lost 5, with 12 bases in between. Germline assignment: CDR1 WSHSY and CDR2 SAAADI. The CDR3 loop is CASTLVGQNIQYF. The CDR3 nucleotides are TGCGCCAGCACCCTGGTGGGGCAAAACATTCAGTACTTC.

This clone was detected only once. J is TRBJ1-2 and V is TRBV10-2; tentatively, D is TRBD1 (5 bases). This CDR3 is 13 amino acids long. Trimming cost V 6 bases and J 4 bases, with 12 bases left between them. Germline values: CDR1 WSHSY, CDR2 SAAADI. The CDR3 region has the DNA TGCGCCAGCAGCGGCGACAGCCTCTATGGCTACACCTTC. It encodes CASSGDSLYGYTF.

In DNA form, the CDR3 reads TGCGCCAGCAGCCCAGGACTAGCGGGAAAGCGGTACAATGAGCAGTTCTTC. It translates to CASSPGLAGKRYNEQFF. The V call is TRBV4-1, the J call TRBJ2-1, with 12 bases lining up with TRBD2. This CDR3 has 17 amino acids. The V gene end was trimmed by 4 bases and the J gene end by 4 bases; junction bases not matched to a gene: 8. Germline values: CDR1 MGHRA, CDR2 YSYEKL.

This clone appeared a single time. The V gene is TRBV5-1, the J gene TRBJ2-1, with TRBD1 as a possible D gene (6 bases). Trimming shortened V by 3 bases and J by 9 bases, and 22 bases separated the two germline ends. From germline, CDR1 is SGHRS and CDR2 YFSETQ. The length of the CDR3 is 16 residues. The CDR3 loop reads CASSYNRVGKAGEQFF. CDR3 sequence (DNA): TGCGCCAGCAGCTATAACAGGGTTGGTAAGGCTGGTGAGCAGTTCTTC. Using reference TRBV5-1 and TRBJ2-1 for the parts outside the CDR3, the full variable domain is KAGVTQTPRYLIKTRGQQVTLSCSPISGHRSVSWYQQTPGQGLQFLFEYFSETQRNKGNFPGRFSGRQFSNSRSEMNVSTLELGDSALYLCASSYNRVGKAGEQFFGPGTRLTVL.

V usage is TRBV19 and J usage is TRBJ2-2, with 7 nucleotides matching TRBD2. V lost 6 bases, J lost 2 bases, and 3 bases stayed unmatched. CDR3 length: 14 amino acids. CDR1 and CDR2 (germline): LNHDA, SQIVND (reference sequence). The CDR3 here is CASSSGVNTGELFF. The DNA of the CDR3 is TGTGCCAGTAGCAGCGGGGTCAACACCGGGGAGCTGTTTTTT.

This chain joins TRBV28 and TRBJ1-2; the match to TRBD1 covers 9 bases. Germline CDR1 reads MDHEN; CDR2 reads SYDVKM. The V segment lost 5 bases and the J segment 4 bases; nucleotides outside the gene matches: 5. The CDR3 runs to 14 residues. The CDR3 DNA sequence: TGTGCCAGCAGTCCCCCGACAGGGGGCTATGGCTACACCTTC. Residues: CASSPPTGGYGYTF.

A few counts support this clone. The chain couples TRBV5-4 to TRBJ2-5, with a weak D call TRBD2 (6 bases). The germline V gene has CDR1 SGHNT and CDR2 YYREEE (reference sequence). The CDR3 has 13 amino acids. V lost 4 bases, J lost 2 bases, and 9 bases lay in between. The CDR3 sequence: CASSAGRQETQYF. In DNA, the CDR3 is TGTGCCAGCAGCGCGGGACGGCAAGAGACCCAGTACTTC.

Written as DNA, the CDR3 is TGTGCCAGCAGTTCCTCCGACAGGGGTGATAATTCACCCCTCCACTTT. This gives the protein CASSSSDRGDNSPLHF. The chain joins TRBV27 to TRBJ1-6; 8 bases are shared with TRBD1. The V segment lost 4 bases and the J segment 5 bases; nucleotides outside the gene matches: 7. The CDR3 is 16 residues long. Germline CDR1 is MNHEY and CDR2 is SMNVEV (reference sequence).

The rearrangement uses TRBV5-4 and TRBJ2-1; D might be TRBD1 (6 bases). Trimming stripped 1 base from V and 10 bases from J, with 15 bases between. The CDR3 sequence is 14 residues long. The germline V gene has CDR1 SGHNT and CDR2 YYREEE (reference sequence). The CDR3 bases are TGTGCCAGCAGCTTGCGGTCAGGGGAGTGGGAGCAGTTCTTC. This sequence encodes CASSLRSGEWEQFF.

V usage is TRBV13 and J usage is TRBJ2-5, with TRBD1 matching 9 bases. The CDR3 runs to 16 residues. Germline loops: CDR1 PRHDT, CDR2 FYEKMQ (reference sequence). Germline trimming cut 5 bases from V and 0 bases from J; bases unmatched to any gene: 7. CDR3 in amino acids: CASSPGQGRYQETQYF. CDR3 DNA sequence: TGTGCCAGCAGCCCGGGACAGGGCCGGTACCAAGAGACCCAGTACTTC.